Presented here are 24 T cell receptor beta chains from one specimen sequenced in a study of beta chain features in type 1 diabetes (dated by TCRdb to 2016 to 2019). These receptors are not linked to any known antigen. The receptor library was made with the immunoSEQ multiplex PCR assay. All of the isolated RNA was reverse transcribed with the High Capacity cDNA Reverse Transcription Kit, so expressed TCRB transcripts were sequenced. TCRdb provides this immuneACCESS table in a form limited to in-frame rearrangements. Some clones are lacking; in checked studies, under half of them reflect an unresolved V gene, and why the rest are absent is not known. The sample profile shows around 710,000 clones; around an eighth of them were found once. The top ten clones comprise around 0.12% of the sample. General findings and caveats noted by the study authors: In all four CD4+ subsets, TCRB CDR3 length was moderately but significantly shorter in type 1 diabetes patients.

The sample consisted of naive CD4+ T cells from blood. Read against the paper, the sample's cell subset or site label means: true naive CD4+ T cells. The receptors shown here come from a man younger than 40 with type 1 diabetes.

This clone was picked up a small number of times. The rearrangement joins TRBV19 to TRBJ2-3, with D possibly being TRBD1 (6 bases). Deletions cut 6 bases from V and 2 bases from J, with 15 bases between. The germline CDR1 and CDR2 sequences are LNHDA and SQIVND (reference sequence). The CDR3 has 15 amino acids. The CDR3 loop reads CASRDRAGDTDTQYF. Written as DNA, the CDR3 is TGTGCCAGTAGGGATCGGGCAGGGGACACAGATACGCAGTATTTT.

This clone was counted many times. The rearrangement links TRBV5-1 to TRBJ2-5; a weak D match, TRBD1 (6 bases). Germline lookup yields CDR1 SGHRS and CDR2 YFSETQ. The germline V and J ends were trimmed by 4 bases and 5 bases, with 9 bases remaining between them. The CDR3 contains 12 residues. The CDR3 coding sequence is TGCGCCAGCAGCCCTCAGGGGGAGACCCAGTACTTC. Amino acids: CASSPQGETQYF.

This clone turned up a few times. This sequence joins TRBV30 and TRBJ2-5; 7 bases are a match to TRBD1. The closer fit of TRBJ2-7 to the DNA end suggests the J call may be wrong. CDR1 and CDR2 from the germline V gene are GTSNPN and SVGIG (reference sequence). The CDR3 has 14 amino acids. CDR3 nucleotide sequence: TGTGCCTGGAGTGTAATCGGGACAGCGAACGAGCAGTACTTC. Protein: CAWSVIGTANEQYF.

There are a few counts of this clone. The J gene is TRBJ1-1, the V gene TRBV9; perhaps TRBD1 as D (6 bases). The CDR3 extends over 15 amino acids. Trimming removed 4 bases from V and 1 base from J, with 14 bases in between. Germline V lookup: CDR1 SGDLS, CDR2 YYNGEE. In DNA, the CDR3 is TGTGCCAGCAGCCCCCGACAGGAGAAGAACACTGAAGCTTTCTTT. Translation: CASSPRQEKNTEAFF.

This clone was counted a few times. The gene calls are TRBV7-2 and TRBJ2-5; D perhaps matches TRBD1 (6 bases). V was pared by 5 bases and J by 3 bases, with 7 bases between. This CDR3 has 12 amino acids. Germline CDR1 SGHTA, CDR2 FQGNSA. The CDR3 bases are TGTGCCAGCAGCAACAGGGAAGAGACCCAGTACTTC. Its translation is CASSNREETQYF.

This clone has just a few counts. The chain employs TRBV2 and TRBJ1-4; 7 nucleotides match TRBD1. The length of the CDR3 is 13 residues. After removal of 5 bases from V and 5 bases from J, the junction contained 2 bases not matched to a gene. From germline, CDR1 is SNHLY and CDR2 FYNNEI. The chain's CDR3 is CASSRGGNEKLFF. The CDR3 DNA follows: TGTGCCAGCAGTCGAGGGGGCAATGAAAAACTGTTTTTT.

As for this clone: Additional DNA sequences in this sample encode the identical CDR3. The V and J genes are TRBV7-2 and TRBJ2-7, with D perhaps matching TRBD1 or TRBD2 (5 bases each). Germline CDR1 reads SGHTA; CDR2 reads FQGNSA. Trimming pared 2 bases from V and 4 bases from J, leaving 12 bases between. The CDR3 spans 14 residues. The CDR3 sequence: CASSLTPGPYEQYF. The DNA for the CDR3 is TGTGCCAGCAGCTTAACACCGGGACCTTACGAGCAGTACTTC.

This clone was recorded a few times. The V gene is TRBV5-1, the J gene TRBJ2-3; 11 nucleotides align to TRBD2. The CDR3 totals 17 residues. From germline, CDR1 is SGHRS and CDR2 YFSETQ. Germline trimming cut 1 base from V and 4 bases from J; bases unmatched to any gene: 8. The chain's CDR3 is CASSLSYGTSGADTQYF. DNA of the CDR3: TGCGCCAGCAGCTTGTCGTACGGGACTAGCGGAGCAGATACGCAGTATTTT.

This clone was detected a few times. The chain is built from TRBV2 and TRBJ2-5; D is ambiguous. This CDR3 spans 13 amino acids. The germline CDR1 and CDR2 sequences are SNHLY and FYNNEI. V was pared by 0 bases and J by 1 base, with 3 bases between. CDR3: CASSEASQETQYF. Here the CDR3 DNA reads TGTGCCAGCAGTGAAGCGTCCCAAGAGACCCAGTACTTC. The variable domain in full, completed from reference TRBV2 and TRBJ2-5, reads EPEVTQTPSHQVTQMGQEVILRCVPISNHLYFYWYRQILGQKVEFLVSFYNNEISEKSEIFDDQFSVERPDGSNFTLKIRSTKLEDSAMYFCASSEASQETQYFGPGTRLLVL.

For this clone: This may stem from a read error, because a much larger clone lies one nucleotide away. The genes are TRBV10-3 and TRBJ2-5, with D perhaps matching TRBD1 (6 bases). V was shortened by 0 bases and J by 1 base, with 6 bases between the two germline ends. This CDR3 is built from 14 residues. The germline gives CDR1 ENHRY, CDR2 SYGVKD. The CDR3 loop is CAISESGAQETQYF. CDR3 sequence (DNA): TGTGCCATCAGTGAGTCGGGGGCCCAAGAGACCCAGTACTTC.

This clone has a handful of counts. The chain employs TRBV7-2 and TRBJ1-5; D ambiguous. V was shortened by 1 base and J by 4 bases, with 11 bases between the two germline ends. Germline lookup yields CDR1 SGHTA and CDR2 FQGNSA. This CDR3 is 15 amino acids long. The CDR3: CASSLVGRSNQPQHF. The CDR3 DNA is TGTGCCAGCAGCTTAGTGGGCAGGTCTAATCAGCCCCAGCATTTT.

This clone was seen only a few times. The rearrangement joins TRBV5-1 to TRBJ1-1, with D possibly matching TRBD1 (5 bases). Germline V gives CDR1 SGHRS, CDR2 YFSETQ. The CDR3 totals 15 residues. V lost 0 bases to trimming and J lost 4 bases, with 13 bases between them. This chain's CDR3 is CASSLDPGGGTEAFF. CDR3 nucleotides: TGCGCCAGCAGCTTGGATCCAGGCGGGGGCACTGAAGCTTTCTTT. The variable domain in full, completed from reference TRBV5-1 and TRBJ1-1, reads KAGVTQTPRYLIKTRGQQVTLSCSPISGHRSVSWYQQTPGQGLQFLFEYFSETQRNKGNFPGRFSGRQFSNSRSEMNVSTLELGDSALYLCASSLDPGGGTEAFFGQGTRLTVV.

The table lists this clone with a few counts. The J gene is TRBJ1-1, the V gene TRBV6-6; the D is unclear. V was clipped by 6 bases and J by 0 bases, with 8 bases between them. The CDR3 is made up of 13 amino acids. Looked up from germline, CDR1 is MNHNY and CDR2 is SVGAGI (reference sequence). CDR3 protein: CASSAEMNTEAFF. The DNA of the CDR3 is TGTGCCAGCAGCGCTGAGATGAACACTGAAGCTTTCTTT.

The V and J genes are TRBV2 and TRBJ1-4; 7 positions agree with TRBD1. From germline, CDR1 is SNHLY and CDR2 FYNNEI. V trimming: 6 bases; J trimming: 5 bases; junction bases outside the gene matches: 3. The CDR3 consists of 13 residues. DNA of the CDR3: TGTGCCAGCAGAGGGACAGCAAATGAAAAACTGTTTTTT. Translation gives CASRGTANEKLFF. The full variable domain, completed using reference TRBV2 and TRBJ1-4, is EPEVTQTPSHQVTQMGQEVILRCVPISNHLYFYWYRQILGQKVEFLVSFYNNEISEKSEIFDDQFSVERPDGSNFTLKIRSTKLEDSAMYFCASRGTANEKLFFGSGTQLSVL.

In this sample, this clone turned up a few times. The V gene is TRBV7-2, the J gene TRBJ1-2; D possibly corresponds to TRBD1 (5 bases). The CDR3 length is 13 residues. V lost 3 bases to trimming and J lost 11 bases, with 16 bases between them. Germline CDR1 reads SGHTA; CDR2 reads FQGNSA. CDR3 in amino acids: CASSFDRGWRYTF. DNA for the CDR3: TGTGCCAGCAGCTTCGACAGAGGCTGGCGATACACCTTC.

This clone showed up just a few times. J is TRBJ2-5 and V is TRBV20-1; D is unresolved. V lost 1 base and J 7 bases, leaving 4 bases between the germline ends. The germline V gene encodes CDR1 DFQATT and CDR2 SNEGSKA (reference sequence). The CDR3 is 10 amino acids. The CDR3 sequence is CSARVVTQYF. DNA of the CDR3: TGCAGTGCTAGAGTAGTGACCCAGTACTTC.

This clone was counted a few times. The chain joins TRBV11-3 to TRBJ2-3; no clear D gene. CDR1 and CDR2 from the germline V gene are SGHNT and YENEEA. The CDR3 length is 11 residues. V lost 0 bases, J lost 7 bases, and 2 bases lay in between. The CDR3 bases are TGTGCCAGCAGCTTAGAAAATACGCAGTATTTT. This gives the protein CASSLENTQYF. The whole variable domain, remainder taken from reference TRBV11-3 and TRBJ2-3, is EAGVVQSPRYKIIEKKQPVAFWCNPISGHNTLYWYLQNLGQGPELLIRYENEEAVDDSQLPKDRFSAERLKGVDSTLKIQPAELGDSAVYLCASSLENTQYFGPGTRLTVL.

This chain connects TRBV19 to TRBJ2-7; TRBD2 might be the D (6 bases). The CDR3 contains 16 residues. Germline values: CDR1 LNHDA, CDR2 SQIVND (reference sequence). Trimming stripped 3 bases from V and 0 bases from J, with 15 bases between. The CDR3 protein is CASSMGLAVHSYEQYF. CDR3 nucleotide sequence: TGTGCCAGTAGTATGGGACTCGCCGTGCACTCCTACGAGCAGTACTTC.

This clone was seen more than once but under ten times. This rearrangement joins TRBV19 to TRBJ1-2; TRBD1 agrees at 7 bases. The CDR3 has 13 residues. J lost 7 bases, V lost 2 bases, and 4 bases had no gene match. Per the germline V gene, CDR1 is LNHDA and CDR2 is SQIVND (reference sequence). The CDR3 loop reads CASSINRGAGYTF. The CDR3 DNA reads TGTGCCAGTAGTATAAACAGGGGCGCTGGCTACACCTTC. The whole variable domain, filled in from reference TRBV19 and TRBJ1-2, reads DGGITQSPKYLFRKEGQNVTLSCEQNLNHDAMYWYRQDPGQGLRLIYYSQIVNDFQKGDIAEGYSVSREKKESFPLTVTSAQKNPTAFYLCASSINRGAGYTFGSGTRLTVV.

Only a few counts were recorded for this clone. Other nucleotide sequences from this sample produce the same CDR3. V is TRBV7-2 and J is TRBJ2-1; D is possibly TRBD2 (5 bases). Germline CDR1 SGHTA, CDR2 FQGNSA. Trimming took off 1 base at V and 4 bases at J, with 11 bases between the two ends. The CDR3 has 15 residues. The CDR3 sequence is CASSLGGTGYNEQFF. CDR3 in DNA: TGTGCCAGCAGCTTAGGTGGTACGGGGTACAATGAGCAGTTCTTC.

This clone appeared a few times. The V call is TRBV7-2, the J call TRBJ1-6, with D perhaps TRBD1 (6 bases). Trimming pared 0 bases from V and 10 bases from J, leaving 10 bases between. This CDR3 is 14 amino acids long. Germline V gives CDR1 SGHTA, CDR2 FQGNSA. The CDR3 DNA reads TGTGCCAGCAGCTTAGCGGCAGGGACATCACCCCTCCACTTT. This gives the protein CASSLAAGTSPLHF.

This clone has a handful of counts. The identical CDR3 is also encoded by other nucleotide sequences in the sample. The CDR3 region is CASSFTRTDTQYF. CDR3 coding DNA: TGTGCCAGCAGTTTCACTCGCACAGATACGCAGTATTTT. The J gene is TRBJ2-3, the V gene TRBV27, with D unclear. This CDR3 contains 13 residues. V was cut by 3 bases and J by 1 base, with 5 bases left in between. Germline CDR1 MNHEY, CDR2 SMNVEV (reference sequence).

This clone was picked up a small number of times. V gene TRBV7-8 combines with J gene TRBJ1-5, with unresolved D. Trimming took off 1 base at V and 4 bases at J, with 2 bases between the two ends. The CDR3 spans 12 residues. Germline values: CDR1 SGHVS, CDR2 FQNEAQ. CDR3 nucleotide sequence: TGTGCCAGCAGCTTAGTGAATCAGCCCCAGCATTTT. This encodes CASSLVNQPQHF.

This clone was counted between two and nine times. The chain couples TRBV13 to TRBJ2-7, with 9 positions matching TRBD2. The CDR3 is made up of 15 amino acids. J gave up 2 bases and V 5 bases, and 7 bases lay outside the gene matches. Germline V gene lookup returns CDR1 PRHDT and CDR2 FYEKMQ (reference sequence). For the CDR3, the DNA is TGTGCCAGCAGCCCCCGACTAGCGGCTACCTACGAGCAGTACTTC. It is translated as CASSPRLAATYEQYF.